Shown below are 20 T cell receptor beta chains from a single sample sequenced in a study of T cell responses to AZD1222 COVID-19 vaccine (TCRdb year 2021). According to the study, the label for this sample's time point signals: baseline before first vaccination. Library method: the immunoSEQ multiplex PCR assay. TCRdb provides this immuneACCESS table in a form limited to in-frame rearrangements. Some clones are lacking; in checked studies, under half of them reflect an unresolved V gene, and why the rest are absent is not known. This sample lists about 63,000 clones; 85% were detected once. The leading ten clones occupy roughly 18% of the sample. Sequences were derived from peripheral blood, sampled on day 0 of AZD1222 vaccination. Source of these receptors: an adult in good health.

This clone was seen a few times. The chain is built from TRBV27 and TRBJ1-5; no reliable D call. The CDR3 sequence is 14 residues long. CDR1 and CDR2 (germline): MNHEY, SMNVEV (reference sequence). Trimming cost V 3 bases and J 0 bases, with 6 bases left between them. The CDR3 loop is CASSLRSSNQPQHF. The CDR3 DNA sequence: TGTGCCAGCAGTTTGAGGAGTAGCAATCAGCCCCAGCATTTT.

This clone showed up just once. This chain links TRBV3-1 (or the pseudogene TRBV3-2) with TRBJ1-5; 7 bases are shared with TRBD1. The CDR3 loop spans 14 amino acids. CDR1 and CDR2 (germline): LGHDT, YNNKEL (reference sequence). Trimming removed 4 bases from V and 4 bases from J; junction bases left unmatched: 4. The CDR3 DNA reads as TGTGCCAGCAGCCCCGGACAGGCGAATCAGCCCCAGCATTTT. As protein: CASSPGQANQPQHF.

V usage is TRBV7-8 and J usage is TRBJ1-6; D gene ambiguous. V shed 5 bases and J shed 0 bases, with 5 bases lying between them. The CDR3 totals 14 residues. Germline loops: CDR1 SGHVS, CDR2 FQNEAQ. DNA for the CDR3: TGTGCCAGCAGCAAAAACTCCTATAATTCACCCCTCCACTTT. Translated, it gives CASSKNSYNSPLHF.

The J gene is TRBJ1-2, the V gene TRBV3-1 (or the pseudogene TRBV3-2); tentatively, D is TRBD1 (5 bases). Germline V gene lookup returns CDR1 LGHDT and CDR2 YNNKEL (reference sequence). CDR3 length equals 13 residues. V gave up 2 bases and J gave up 7 bases, with 11 bases separating them. Here the CDR3 reads CASSQLGVGGYTF. In DNA form, the CDR3 reads TGTGCCAGCAGCCAATTAGGGGTAGGTGGCTACACCTTC.

The rearrangement joins TRBV5-6 to TRBJ1-1; weak D call: TRBD1 (5 bases). CDR1 SGHDT and CDR2 YYEEEE come from the germline V gene. The CDR3 is 15 amino acids. V lost 2 bases to trimming and J lost 3 bases, with 14 bases between them. CDR3 nucleotides: TGTGCCAGCAGCTTCTCAGGGTCCCCTTACACTGAAGCTTTCTTT. Translated, it gives CASSFSGSPYTEAFF.

V gene TRBV28 combines with J gene TRBJ1-6; D ambiguous. CDR1 is MDHEN and CDR2 is SYDVKM in the germline V gene. The CDR3 totals 16 residues. Trimming left V 1 base short and J 6 bases short, with 13 bases between. The DNA of the CDR3 is TGTGCCAGCAGTTTATACGGAGGGTCCCGTAATTCACCCCTCCACTTT. This codes for CASSLYGGSRNSPLHF.

The chain combines TRBV11-2 with TRBJ1-6; the D gene is possibly TRBD1 (6 bases). The CDR3 is made up of 18 amino acids. V was trimmed by 2 bases and J by 1 base, leaving 15 bases between them. The germline V gene encodes CDR1 SGHAT and CDR2 FQNNGV. The CDR3 coding sequence is TGTGCCAGCAGCTTACCGACAGGTCCTGCTTCCTATAATTCACCCCTCCACTTT. It yields the protein CASSLPTGPASYNSPLHF.

This chain connects TRBV19 to TRBJ1-4, with D perhaps matching TRBD1 (6 bases). This CDR3 has 13 residues. Germline V gives CDR1 LNHDA, CDR2 SQIVND (reference sequence). The V end lost 7 bases, the J end lost 8 bases, and 14 bases lay between the germline ends. The CDR3 nucleotides are TGTGCCAGTATTGGGGGAGACAGGGAAAAACTGTTTTTT. This sequence encodes CASIGGDREKLFF.

This chain connects TRBV6-5 to TRBJ2-5, with D uncertain. V gave up 8 bases and J gave up 1 base, with 8 bases separating them. The CDR3 is 12 residues long. Per the germline V gene, CDR1 is MNHEY and CDR2 is SVGAGI. This CDR3 is CASETPQETQYF. The CDR3 bases are TGTGCCAGCGAAACACCCCAAGAGACCCAGTACTTC.

CDR3 DNA sequence: TGTGCCAGCAGCCAACCCTATTCACCCCTCCACTTT. Encoded protein: CASSQPYSPLHF. The chain recombines TRBV14 with TRBJ1-6; D ambiguous. V lost 2 bases and J lost 8, with 4 bases in between. Looked up from germline, CDR1 is SGHDN and CDR2 is FVKESK. The CDR3 runs 12 residues.

In DNA form, the CDR3 reads TGTGCCCTACAAACACGGAATGAGCAGTTCTTC. Amino acids: CALQTRNEQFF. The chain recombines TRBV2 with TRBJ2-1; no definite D call. V lost 11 bases, J lost 7 bases, and 12 bases lay in between. The CDR3 loop spans 11 amino acids. Germline CDR1 is SNHLY and CDR2 is FYNNEI.

V is TRBV18 and J is TRBJ2-7; D is unclear. Trimming shortened V by 4 bases and J by 2 bases, and 9 bases separated the two germline ends. Germline CDR1 and CDR2: KGHSH and LQKENI. The CDR3 is 13 residues long. For the CDR3, the DNA is TGTGCCAGCTCACTAGCAGAAACCTACGAGCAGTACTTC. This sequence encodes CASSLAETYEQYF.

The chain joins TRBV2 to TRBJ1-1; D is possibly TRBD1 (5 bases). Germline V gene lookup returns CDR1 SNHLY and CDR2 FYNNEI. Between the trimmed V and J ends, which lost 0 bases and 11 bases, there was a span of 10 bases. This CDR3 contains 12 residues. CDR3 sequence: CASSEAWGSAFF. For the CDR3, the DNA is TGTGCCAGCAGTGAAGCCTGGGGGAGTGCTTTCTTT.

The chain's CDR3 is CASSQASGPGEKYF. As DNA, the CDR3 is TGTGCCAGCAGCCAAGCTTCGGGTCCGGGGGAAAAATATTTT. The genes are TRBV4-2 and TRBJ1-3, with a possible D match to TRBD1 (5 bases). Germline V gene sequence: CDR1 LGHNA, CDR2 YNFKEQ. V was cut by 1 base and J by 15 bases, with 19 bases left in between. This CDR3 has 14 amino acids.

This chain uses TRBV5-1 with TRBJ1-1, with no clear D. Trimming took 4 bases from V and 1 from J, leaving 8 bases between them. The germline gives CDR1 SGHRS, CDR2 YFSETQ. The CDR3 runs to 13 residues. CDR3 loop: CASSPIGNTEAFF. The CDR3 nucleotides read TGCGCCAGCAGCCCGATAGGGAACACTGAAGCTTTCTTT.

V usage is TRBV18 and J usage is TRBJ2-3; D uncertain. Germline CDR1 and CDR2: KGHSH and LQKENI. Deletions cut 0 bases from V and 2 bases from J, with 3 bases between. CDR3 length: 13 residues. For the CDR3, the DNA is TGTGCCAGCTCACCACCGGTCACAGATACGCAGTATTTT. Its translation is CASSPPVTDTQYF.

The chain links TRBV28 to TRBJ1-2, with 7 positions matching TRBD1. The CDR3 extends over 16 amino acids. Germline V gene sequence: CDR1 MDHEN, CDR2 SYDVKM. V trimming: 4 bases; J trimming: 5 bases; junction bases outside the gene matches: 13. CDR3 coding DNA: TGTGCCAGCAGTTCGACTCGACAGGGTAGGGGTTATGGCTACACCTTC. It codes for CASSSTRQGRGYGYTF.

The chain combines TRBV19 with TRBJ1-1, with unresolved D. The CDR3 totals 15 residues. The germline CDR1 and CDR2 sequences are LNHDA and SQIVND (reference sequence). The V end was cut by 6 bases, the J end by 0 bases, with 14 bases between. DNA of the CDR3: TGTGCCAGTAGAGCCCAGACGGGATTGAACACTGAAGCTTTCTTT. This encodes CASRAQTGLNTEAFF.

CDR3 amino acids: CSVAPGTADTGELFF. The CDR3 nucleotides are TGCAGCGTGGCCCCTGGGACTGCCGACACCGGGGAGCTGTTTTTT. The chain combines TRBV29-1 with TRBJ2-2, with D possibly being TRBD2 (6 bases). The CDR3 length is 15 residues. Germline CDR1 SQVTM, CDR2 ANQGSEA. Trimming removed 6 bases at V and 3 bases at J, with 17 bases between.

The J gene is TRBJ2-7, the V gene TRBV27, with D possibly TRBD2 on 6 matching bases. The CDR3 consists of 16 residues. V was cut by 6 bases and J by 0 bases, with 18 bases left in between. CDR1 is MNHEY, CDR2 SMNVEV, per germline (reference sequence). CDR3 sequence (DNA): TGTGCCAGCAGCCGCAGGAGGGGACTGAGCTCCTACGAGCAGTACTTC. Residues: CASSRRRGLSSYEQYF.